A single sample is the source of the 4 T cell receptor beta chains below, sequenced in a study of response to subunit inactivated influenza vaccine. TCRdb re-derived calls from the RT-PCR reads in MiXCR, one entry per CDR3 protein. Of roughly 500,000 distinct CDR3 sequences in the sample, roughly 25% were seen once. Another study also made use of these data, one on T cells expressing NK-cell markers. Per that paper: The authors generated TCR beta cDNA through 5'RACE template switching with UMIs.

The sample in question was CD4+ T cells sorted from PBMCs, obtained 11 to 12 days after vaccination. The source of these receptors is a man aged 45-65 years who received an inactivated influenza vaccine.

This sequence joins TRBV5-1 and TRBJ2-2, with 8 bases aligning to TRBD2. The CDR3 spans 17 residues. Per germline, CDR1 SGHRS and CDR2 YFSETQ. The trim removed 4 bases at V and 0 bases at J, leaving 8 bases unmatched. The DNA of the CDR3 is TGCGCCAGCAGCGCGAGACTAGCGTCAACGAACACCGGGGAGCTGTTTTTT. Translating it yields CASSARLASTNTGELFF.

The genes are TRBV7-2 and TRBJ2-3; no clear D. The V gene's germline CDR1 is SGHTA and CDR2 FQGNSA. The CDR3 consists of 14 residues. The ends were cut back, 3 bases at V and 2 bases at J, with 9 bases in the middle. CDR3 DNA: TGTGCCAGCAGCTTCACTGGGTCCACAGATACGCAGTATTTT. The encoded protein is CASSFTGSTDTQYF.

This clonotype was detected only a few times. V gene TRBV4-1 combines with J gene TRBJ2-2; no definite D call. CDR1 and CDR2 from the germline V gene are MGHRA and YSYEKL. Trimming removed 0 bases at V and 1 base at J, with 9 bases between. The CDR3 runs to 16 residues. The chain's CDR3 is CASSQDALVNTGELFF. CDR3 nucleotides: TGCGCCAGCAGCCAAGATGCGCTGGTGAACACCGGGGAGCTGTTTTTT.

CDR3 nucleotides: TGTGCCGTCAAGGAGGGTTCGAGCCTGAACACTGAAGCTTTCTTT. Protein product: CAVKEGSSLNTEAFF. The chain has TRBV10-3 and TRBJ1-1; D is unresolved. The CDR3 totals 15 residues. With 11 bases removed from V and 0 bases from J, the gap between germline ends came to 19 bases. Germline assignment: CDR1 ENHRY and CDR2 SYGVKD.